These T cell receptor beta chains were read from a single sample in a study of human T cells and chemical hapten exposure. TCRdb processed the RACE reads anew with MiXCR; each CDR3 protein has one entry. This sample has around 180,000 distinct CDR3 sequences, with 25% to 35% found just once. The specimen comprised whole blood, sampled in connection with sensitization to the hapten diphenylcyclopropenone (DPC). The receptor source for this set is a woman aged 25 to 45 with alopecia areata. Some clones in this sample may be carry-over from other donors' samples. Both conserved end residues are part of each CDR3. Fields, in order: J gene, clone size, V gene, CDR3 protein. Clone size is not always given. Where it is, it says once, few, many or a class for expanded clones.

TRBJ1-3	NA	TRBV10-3	CAIMSSGNTIYF
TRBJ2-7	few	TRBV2	CASNEGGYEQYF
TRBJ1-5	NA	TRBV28	CATGDNQPQHF
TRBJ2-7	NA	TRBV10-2	CASGLNGGKGEQYF
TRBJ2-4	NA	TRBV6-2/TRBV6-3	CASSPAPAKNIQYF
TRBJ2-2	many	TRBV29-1	CSVPGLAGATDTGELFF
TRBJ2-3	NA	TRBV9	CASSASGRRTDTQYF
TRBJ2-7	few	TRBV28	CASSFQTESYEQYF
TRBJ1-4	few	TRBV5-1	CASSDRQGTNEKLFF
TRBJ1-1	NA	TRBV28	CASSLTTGLAFF
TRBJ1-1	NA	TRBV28	CASTHPTSHTEAFF
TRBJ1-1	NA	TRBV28	CASSIPRMEAFF
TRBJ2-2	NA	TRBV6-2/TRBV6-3	CASSWTSGWGNTGELFF
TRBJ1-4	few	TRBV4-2	CASSQEEGRANEKLFF
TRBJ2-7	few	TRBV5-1	CASSTGLAGISDEQYF
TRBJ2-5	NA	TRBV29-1	CSVGAEETQYF
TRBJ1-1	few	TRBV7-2	CASSVQGRGEAFF
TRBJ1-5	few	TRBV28	CASSFGLNQPQHF
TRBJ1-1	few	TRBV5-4	CASSFLGREYTEAFF
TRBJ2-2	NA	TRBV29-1	CSVRYNTGELFF
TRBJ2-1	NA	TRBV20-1	CSAGSGLADYNEQFF
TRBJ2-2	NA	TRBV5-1	CASSFDGGSNTGELFF
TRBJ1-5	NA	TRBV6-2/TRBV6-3	CASSYHPGQANQPQHF
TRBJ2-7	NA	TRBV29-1	CSVRTGLGEQYF
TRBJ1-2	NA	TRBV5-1	CASSRGGSVDYGYTF
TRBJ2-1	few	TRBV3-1	CASSPGTSGLNEQFF
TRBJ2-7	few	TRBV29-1	CSVETGRSIEQYF
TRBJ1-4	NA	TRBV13	CASSIGQEGEKLFF
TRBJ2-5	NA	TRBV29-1	CSVSGPGETQYF
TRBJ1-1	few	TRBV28	CASSLARRNTEAFF
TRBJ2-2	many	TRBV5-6	CASSLWGGELFF
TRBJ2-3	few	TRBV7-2	CASSLVAGGTDTQYF
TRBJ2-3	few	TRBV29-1	CSAARDTQYF
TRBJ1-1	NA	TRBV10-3	CAIRGGQGREKNTEAFF
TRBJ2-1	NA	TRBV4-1	CASSGWRATVGDEQFF
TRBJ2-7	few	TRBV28	CASRSAGYEQYF
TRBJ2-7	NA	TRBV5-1	CASAQGQGAYEQYF
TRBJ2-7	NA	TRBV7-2	CASSLDPDQQVQYF
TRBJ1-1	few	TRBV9	CASSPTGFNTEAFF
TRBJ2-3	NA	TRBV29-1	CSVVGKDSLTDTQYF
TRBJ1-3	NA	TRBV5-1	CASSLGRVGNTIYF
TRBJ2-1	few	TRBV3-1	CASSQNVLAGGAGNEQFF
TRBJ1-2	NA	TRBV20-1	CSARVGRNYGYTF
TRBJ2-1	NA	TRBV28	CASSLRARDEQFF
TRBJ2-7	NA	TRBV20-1	CSLTGETYEQYF
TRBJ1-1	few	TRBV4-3	CASSQGVNTEAFF
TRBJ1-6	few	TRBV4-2	CASSQGEAGRSPLHF
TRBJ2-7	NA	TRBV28	CASRTTATGYEQYF
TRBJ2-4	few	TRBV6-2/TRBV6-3	CASSYNGRGAAKNIQYF
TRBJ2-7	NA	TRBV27	CASSPWTGQDEQYF
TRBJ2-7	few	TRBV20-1	CSARDPVITYEQYF
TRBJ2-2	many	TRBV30	CACNTGDTGELFF